These 19 T cell receptor beta chains originate from one sample sequenced in a study of T-cell memory formation after mild COVID-19. TCRdb ran MiXCR on the 5' RACE reads and lists one entry per CDR3 protein. The table shows 340,000 or so distinct CDR3 sequences, with 10% to 15% occurring only once. The sample consisted of PBMCs or a T cell subset sorted from them (not recorded which). The origin of the receptors is a man between 18 and 29 years old who had mild COVID-19 (a few samples of this study predate the infection). Cell type and time point are not known.

The gene calls are TRBV7-9 and TRBJ1-1; a weak D match, TRBD1 (5 bases). The CDR3 is 12 residues long. Trimming removed 10 bases at V and 1 base at J, with 10 bases between. Germline V gene sequence: CDR1 SEHNR, CDR2 FQNEAQ (reference sequence). The CDR3 here is CATGGTNTEAFF. CDR3 sequence (DNA): TGTGCCACCGGAGGGACGAACACTGAAGCTTTCTTT.

This clonotype has only a few counts. The V and J genes are TRBV24-1 and TRBJ2-1; 12 positions agree with TRBD1. Germline V gene sequence: CDR1 KGHDR, CDR2 SFDVKD. CDR3 length equals 17 residues. V was pared by 4 bases and J by 4 bases, with 7 bases of the junction left unmatched. The CDR3 protein is CATSDSGTGGPYNEQFF. In DNA form, the CDR3 reads TGTGCCACCAGTGACTCCGGGACAGGGGGCCCATACAATGAGCAGTTCTTC.

This clonotype was counted a few times. V usage is TRBV12-3 or TRBV12-4 and J usage is TRBJ2-2, with 10 positions matching TRBD2. CDR3 length: 15 amino acids. Germline trimming cut 5 bases from V and 4 bases from J; bases unmatched to any gene: 4. This CDR3 is CASSIRLAGTGELFF. The CDR3 nucleotides read TGTGCCAGCAGTATCCGACTAGCGGGCACCGGGGAGCTGTTTTTT.

The V gene is TRBV12-3 or TRBV12-4, the J gene TRBJ2-1; the D is unclear. V was shortened by 1 base and J by 0 bases, with 10 bases between the two germline ends. The CDR3 sequence is 16 residues long. The CDR3 DNA sequence: TGTGCCAGCAGTTTAGGGAGAATCAGCTCCTACAATGAGCAGTTCTTC. Amino acid sequence: CASSLGRISSYNEQFF.

This clonotype was recorded at least ten times. One end of the junction does not line up with germline, which may come from a read error. CDR3 DNA: TGTGCCAGCAGTTTGACCGGCACGGATACGCAGTATTTT. This gives the protein CASSLTGTDTQYF. The chain recombines TRBV12-3 or TRBV12-4 with TRBJ2-3; no firm D call. This CDR3 has 13 residues.

This clonotype was seen a few times. The chain carries TRBV7-9 and TRBJ2-1; 7 positions agree with TRBD1. Per the germline V gene, CDR1 is SEHNR and CDR2 is FQNEAQ (reference sequence). Trimming at V came to 7 bases and at J to 4 bases, leaving 7 bases not matched to a gene. The CDR3 is 14 amino acids. CDR3 in amino acids: CASTARDSYNEQFF. In DNA form, the CDR3 reads TGTGCCAGCACCGCCCGGGACAGTTACAATGAGCAGTTCTTC.

This clonotype showed up just a few times. This chain links TRBV7-3 with TRBJ1-4, with TRBD1 matching over 8 bases. Trimming cost V 5 bases and J 3 bases; bases outside gene matches: 23. This CDR3 is 21 amino acids long. Germline V gene sequence: CDR1 SGHTA, CDR2 FQGTGA. The CDR3 DNA reads TGTGCCAGCAGCACAGTAAACTCGGACAGGGTTCGGCGAGTATCTAATGAAAAACTGTTTTTT. It yields the protein CASSTVNSDRVRRVSNEKLFF.

This clonotype appeared a few times. The chain recombines TRBV4-1 with TRBJ1-4; D perhaps matches TRBD1 (5 bases). Germline V lookup: CDR1 MGHRA, CDR2 YSYEKL. The germline V and J ends were trimmed by 0 bases and 2 bases, with 10 bases remaining between them. This CDR3 has 16 amino acids. CDR3 sequence: CASSQELGRTNEKLFF. The DNA for the CDR3 is TGCGCCAGCAGCCAAGAACTGGGGCGTACTAATGAAAAACTGTTTTTT.

This clonotype appeared a few times. The V call is TRBV5-8, the J call TRBJ2-2; TRBD2 might be the D (6 bases). The CDR3 covers 16 residues. The V and J ends lost 3 bases and 2 bases respectively, with 14 bases between them. Germline V gene sequence: CDR1 SGHTS, CDR2 YDEGEE. CDR3 in DNA: TGTGCCAGCAGCTCCACCGCGGGGATAAACACCGGGGAGCTGTTTTTT. Translation: CASSSTAGINTGELFF.

This sequence joins TRBV11-2 and TRBJ2-7, with 7 positions matching TRBD2. The CDR3 extends over 12 amino acids. The V gene's germline CDR1 is SGHAT and CDR2 FQNNGV. V lost 5 bases, J lost 6 bases, and 4 bases stayed unmatched. The CDR3 loop is CASSRLAGEQYF. The CDR3 region has the DNA TGTGCCAGCAGCCGACTAGCCGGCGAGCAGTACTTC.

Only a few counts were recorded for this clonotype. This chain uses TRBV6-2 or TRBV6-3 with TRBJ2-7; D remains ambiguous. The V end lost 8 bases, the J end lost 0 bases, and 14 bases lay between the germline ends. Per the germline V gene, CDR1 is MNHEY and CDR2 is SVGEGT. The CDR3 consists of 14 residues. CDR3 protein: CASERGSPSYEQYF. Here the CDR3 DNA reads TGTGCCAGCGAGCGCGGCTCCCCCTCCTACGAGCAGTACTTC.

In the case of this clonotype: A much bigger clone sits one base away, suggesting this may be a read error. The V and J genes are TRBV12-3 or TRBV12-4 and TRBJ1-1; a possible D gene is TRBD1 (5 bases). CDR3 size: 14 residues. DNA of the CDR3: TGTGCCGGCAGTTTTCGGGGCTATTTCGCTGAAGCTTTCTTT. As protein: CAGSFRGYFAEAFF.

This clonotype showed up many times. This chain joins TRBV10-2 and TRBJ2-3, with 9 bases aligning to TRBD2. Per the germline V gene, CDR1 is WSHSY and CDR2 is SAAADI. V was pared by 8 bases and J by 4 bases, with 1 base of the junction left unmatched. This CDR3 has 12 residues. The CDR3 nucleotides read TGCGCCAGCTCTAGCGGGGCAGATACGCAGTATTTT. It is translated as CASSSGADTQYF.

In this sample, this clonotype turned up a few times. The chain uses TRBV5-1 and TRBJ1-2, with 9 nucleotides matching TRBD1. The CDR3 is made up of 16 amino acids. V shed 3 bases, J shed 3 bases, and the junction held 9 bases outside the gene matches. Germline V gene lookup returns CDR1 SGHRS and CDR2 YFSETQ. CDR3 nucleotides: TGCGCCAGCAGCTCGCCTCCGGGACAGGGTTACTATGGCTACACCTTC. It translates to CASSSPPGQGYYGYTF.

The chain uses TRBV20-1 and TRBJ2-4, with a possible D match to TRBD2 (5 bases). Germline CDR1 and CDR2: DFQATT and SNEGSKA (reference sequence). The V end was cut by 7 bases, the J end by 5 bases, with 18 bases between. CDR3 size: 14 residues. CDR3 in amino acids: CSGRGWQSENIQYF. The CDR3 DNA follows: TGCAGTGGCAGAGGGTGGCAGAGTGAAAACATTCAGTACTTC.

V and J are TRBV20-1 and TRBJ1-3, with 7 bases that match TRBD1. The CDR3 totals 15 residues. Germline CDR1 reads DFQATT; CDR2 reads SNEGSKA (reference sequence). V shed 4 bases and J 3 bases; nucleotides not matched to a gene: 9. CDR3 DNA sequence: TGCAGTGCTACCCCCGGGACAGTGGGTGGAAACACCATATATTTT. This gives the protein CSATPGTVGGNTIYF.

This clonotype was seen only once. The V gene is TRBV5-4, the J gene TRBJ1-1; maybe TRBD1 (5 bases). V was pared by 5 bases and J by 2 bases, with 13 bases between. Germline-derived CDR1 and CDR2 are SGHNT and YYREEE (reference sequence). The CDR3 loop spans 14 amino acids. In nucleotides, the CDR3 is TGTGCCAGCAGACTAGGAGGGGCTAACACTGAAGCTTTCTTT. Its translation: CASRLGGANTEAFF.

The table lists this clonotype with a few counts. This CDR3 is CASRLDRYSYEQYV. The CDR3 DNA reads as TGTGCCAGCAGACTTGACAGGTACTCCTACGAGCAGTACGTC. The chain combines TRBV28 with TRBJ2-7; possibly TRBD1 for D (6 bases). CDR1 is MDHEN and CDR2 is SYDVKM in the germline V gene. CDR3 size: 14 residues. V lost 6 bases, J lost 0 bases, and 12 bases lay in between.

This clonotype was seen only a few times. The chain has TRBV7-9 and TRBJ2-7, with 8 bases lining up with TRBD1. V shed 5 bases and J 1 base; nucleotides not matched to a gene: 4. CDR3 length: 14 amino acids. CDR1 and CDR2 (germline): SEHNR, FQNEAQ (reference sequence). In DNA, the CDR3 is TGTGCCAGCAGCCAGGGGGCAGATTCCTACGAGCAGTACTTC. Translated, it gives CASSQGADSYEQYF.